This TCR beta chain was sequenced in a study of CD8+CD57+ T cells in acquired aplastic anemia. The CDR3 has 13 residues. V shed 10 bases and J 8 bases; nucleotides not matched to a gene: 12. Germline CDR1 WSHSY, CDR2 SAAADI. Genomic DNA templated the TCR beta VDJ and CDR3 profiling. TCRdb used MiXCR to reprocess the reads, holding one entry per CDR3 protein. The table lists around 180,000 distinct CDR3 sequences, about three fifths of them singletons. The sample consisted of sorted CD4+, CD8+, or CD8+CD57+ T cells (not recorded which) from PBMCs. The sequence derives from a human donor in good health. V gene TRBV10-2 combines with J gene TRBJ1-2, with 8 bases identical to TRBD1. CDR3 nucleotide sequence: TGCGCCATCACCTCGACAGGGGAGCAAGGCTACACCTTC. Encoded protein: CAITSTGEQGYTF.